This entry lists 20 T cell receptor beta chains sequenced from one sample in a study of T cell clonality in common variable immunodeficiency. The data were produced by immunoSEQ multiplex PCR, yet TCRdb's version contains in-frame clones alone and is incomplete. The data show around 50,000 clones, with none appearing a single time. The sample consisted of peripheral blood mononuclear cells. Receptors originate from a person aged 18 to 75 in good health.

Ten or more counts support this clone. The DNA ends 3 residues before the CDR3 does, and the rest of the CDR3 is filled in from the germline J gene. V and J are TRBV20-1 and TRBJ1-1; the D gene is possibly TRBD1 (6 bases). The V gene lost 7 bases and the J gene lost 1 base, with 16 bases spanning the gap. The CDR3 consists of 14 residues. Per germline, CDR1 DFQATT and CDR2 SNEGSKA (reference sequence). The chain's CDR3 is CSVRQGLRNTEAFF. The sequenced CDR3 bases are TGCAGTGTCAGGCAGGGGCTGAGGAACACTGAA.

In this sample, this clone turned up a few times. Coverage ceases 3 residues before the CDR3 finishes, and the germline J gene fills in the end. The chain is built from TRBV10-2 and TRBJ2-5; 10 nucleotides align to TRBD1. V lost 6 bases to trimming and J lost 5 bases; unmatched junction nucleotides: 0. CDR1 and CDR2 (germline): WSHSY, SAAADI. The CDR3 covers 12 residues. The CDR3: CASRDRGETQYF. Incomplete CDR3 DNA: TGCGCCAGCAGGGACAGGGGGGAGACC.

This clone came up a few times. Coverage ceases 3 residues before the CDR3 finishes, and the germline J gene fills in the end. The chain links TRBV20-1 to TRBJ1-5, with 7 bases that match TRBD1. Trimming cost V 0 bases and J 6 bases; bases outside gene matches: 8. Germline CDR1 reads DFQATT; CDR2 reads SNEGSKA (reference sequence). CDR3 length: 15 amino acids. The CDR3 DNA, read in part, is TGCAGTGCTAGAGATGGGCCGACAGGGCGTCAGCCC. This encodes CSARDGPTGRQP. The entire CDR3 protein reads CSARDGPTGRQPQHF.

In its sample, this clone was seen many times. Sequencing ends 3 residues short of the CDR3 end; the germline J gene provides the rest. V usage is TRBV2 and J usage is TRBJ2-1; 9 bases map to TRBD2. V lost 3 bases to trimming and J lost 9 bases; unmatched junction nucleotides: 6. CDR1 and CDR2 (germline): SNHLY, FYNNEI. This CDR3 spans 14 amino acids. CDR3 loop: CASSEREGRSEQFF. The CDR3 bases that were read are TGTGCCAGCAGTGAGCGGGAGGGCCGCAGTGAG.

This clone occurred many times. The CDR3 end lies 3 residues beyond the end of the read and is filled in from the germline J gene. This chain uses TRBV2 with TRBJ2-7; 10 bases line up with TRBD2. The length of the CDR3 is 15 residues. Germline lookup yields CDR1 SNHLY and CDR2 FYNNEI. Trimming at V came to 6 bases and at J to 0 bases, leaving 5 bases not matched to a gene. The CDR3 is CASRLTSGYSYEQYF. The covered CDR3 bases are TGTGCCAGCAGGCTGACTAGCGGGTACTCCTACGAG.

This clone has ten or more counts. Read data end 3 residues before the CDR3 end; the end is taken from the germline J gene. The chain couples TRBV6-1 to TRBJ2-1, with TRBD2 matching 9 bases. The CDR3 totals 14 residues. Germline CDR1 and CDR2: MNHNS and SASEGT. V was clipped by 4 bases and J by 5 bases; unmatched bases: 3. The DNA read from the CDR3 is TGTGCCAGCAGTGGGAGACTAGCGGACAATGAG. This codes for CASSGRLADNE. The whole CDR3 sequence is CASSGRLADNEQFF.

Ten or more counts support this clone. Read coverage stops 3 residues before the CDR3 terminus; the germline J gene supplies the remainder. The rearrangement links TRBV7-2 to TRBJ2-4; TRBD2 is a possible D gene (6 bases). V was shortened by 5 bases and J by 7 bases, with 15 bases between the two germline ends. The V gene's germline CDR1 is SGHTA and CDR2 FQGNSA. The CDR3 has 14 amino acids. The CDR3 loop is CASSTLAVGNIQYF. The CDR3 bases that were read are TGTGCCAGCAGCACATTAGCGGTAGGGAACATT.

This clone was found many times. The read halts 3 residues ahead of the CDR3 end, with the missing end drawn from the germline J gene. The chain joins TRBV5-5 to TRBJ2-3, with 7 bases aligning to TRBD1. CDR1 is SGHKS, CDR2 YYEKEE, per germline (reference sequence). The CDR3 spans 15 residues. Trimming cost V 4 bases and J 4 bases; bases outside gene matches: 9. The DNA read from the CDR3 is TGTGCCAGCAGCAGAGGGGGCCTAAGATCAGATACG. Translating it yields CASSRGGLRSDT. The CDR3 reads in full as CASSRGGLRSDTQYF.

This clone was seen ten or more times. The sequence runs out 3 residues before the end of the CDR3; the remainder is reconstructed from the germline J gene. This chain joins TRBV20-1 and TRBJ2-3, with TRBD2 identical over 9 bases. Germline CDR1 is DFQATT and CDR2 is SNEGSKA (reference sequence). The V segment lost 3 bases and the J segment 2 bases; nucleotides outside the gene matches: 9. CDR3 length: 16 residues. CDR3 bases read: TGCAGTGCTAGGAGACGGCCTAGCGGGATCACAGATACG. This encodes CSARRRPSGITDT. The whole CDR3 protein is CSARRRPSGITDTQYF.

With regard to this clone: The sequence runs out 3 residues before the end of the CDR3; the remainder is reconstructed from the germline J gene. This chain links TRBV2 with TRBJ2-1; TRBD2 matches 14 bases. The CDR3 spans 16 residues. J was trimmed by 9 bases and V by 8 bases; bases with no gene match: 12. Germline V gene data show CDR1 as SNHLY and CDR2 as FYNNEI. CDR3 protein: CASVLWGLAGVSEQFF. Partial CDR3 DNA: TGTGCCAGCGTTCTTTGGGGACTAGCGGGAGTTAGTGAG.

This clone was seen ten or more times. Coverage ceases 3 residues before the CDR3 finishes, and the germline J gene fills in the end. This rearrangement joins TRBV20-1 to TRBJ2-1, with D possibly TRBD2 on 5 matching bases. CDR1 and CDR2 from the germline V gene are DFQATT and SNEGSKA (reference sequence). Between the trimmed V and J ends, which lost 1 base and 0 bases, there was a span of 16 bases. The CDR3 runs to 17 residues. The part of the CDR3 DNA that was read is TGCAGTGCTAGAGCTCGAGAGGACTTCAGCTCCTACAATGAG. Translating gives CSARAREDFSSYNE. The full-length CDR3 reads as CSARAREDFSSYNEQFF.

This clone was seen at least ten times. Read coverage stops 3 residues before the CDR3 terminus; the germline J gene supplies the remainder. J is TRBJ2-3 and V is TRBV6-2 or TRBV6-3; 9 nucleotides agree with TRBD2. J was trimmed by 6 bases and V by 5 bases; bases with no gene match: 15. Per the germline V gene, CDR1 is MNHEY and CDR2 is SVGEGT. The CDR3 runs to 17 residues. The CDR3 reads CASSRLPPSGARDTQYF. Incomplete CDR3 DNA: TGTGCCAGCAGTCGACTCCCGCCTAGCGGGGCGAGGGATACG.

Many counts were recorded for this clone. The CDR3 sequence is CASSGTVNYGYTF. The covered CDR3 bases are TGTGCCAGTAGCGGGACAGTTAACTATGGC. The chain carries TRBV19 and TRBJ1-2; TRBD1 aligns across 7 bases. The sequence runs out 3 residues before the end of the CDR3; the remainder is reconstructed from the germline J gene. The CDR3 spans 13 residues. J lost 1 base, V lost 6 bases, and 2 bases had no gene match. Germline loops: CDR1 LNHDA, CDR2 SQIVND (reference sequence).

This clone was picked up many times. The read gets to within 3 residues of the CDR3 end, and the germline J gene fills in the rest. The rearrangement joins TRBV5-1 to TRBJ1-5, with D possibly being TRBD1 (6 bases). The germline V gene encodes CDR1 SGHRS and CDR2 YFSETQ. This CDR3 contains 15 residues. V was shortened by 4 bases and J by 7 bases, with 18 bases between the two germline ends. Here the CDR3 reads CASSLGGTLGQPQHF. The DNA read from the CDR3 is TGCGCCAGCAGCCTAGGTGGGACATTGGGCCAGCCC.

This clone appeared many times. The missing CDR3 end, 3 residues past where the read stops, is filled in from the germline J gene. The rearrangement uses TRBV20-1 and TRBJ2-7; weak D call: TRBD1 (5 bases). Germline V gene data show CDR1 as DFQATT and CDR2 as SNEGSKA (reference sequence). Trimming shortened V by 0 bases and J by 3 bases, and 12 bases separated the two germline ends. This CDR3 is built from 14 residues. Partial CDR3 DNA: TGCAGTGCTAGAGATCCCCAGGGTAACTACGAG. It is translated as CSARDPQGNYE. The full CDR3 is CSARDPQGNYEQYF.

Many counts were recorded for this clone. CDR3 amino acids: CAIRGEINEKLFF. The DNA read from the CDR3 is TGTGCCATCAGAGGGGAGATTAATGAAAAA. This chain joins TRBV10-3 and TRBJ1-4, with D perhaps matching TRBD1 (5 bases). The read gets to within 3 residues of the CDR3 end, and the germline J gene fills in the rest. This CDR3 has 13 amino acids. Germline loops: CDR1 ENHRY, CDR2 SYGVKD. Trimming took 6 bases from V and 4 from J, leaving 9 bases between them.

This clone was picked up many times. The read stops 3 residues short of the end of the CDR3; the missing end is completed from the germline J gene. The chain uses TRBV5-1 and TRBJ1-3, with 11 positions matching TRBD1. CDR1 and CDR2 (germline): SGHRS, YFSETQ. Losses at the gene ends were 4 bases for V and 7 bases for J; bases not matched to a gene: 7. The CDR3 extends over 15 amino acids. This CDR3 is CASSPTGQGANTIYF. The part of the CDR3 DNA that was read is TGCGCCAGCAGCCCTACTGGACAGGGGGCGAACACC.

This clone was recorded many times. The missing CDR3 end, 3 residues past where the read stops, is filled in from the germline J gene. The chain combines TRBV9 with TRBJ2-5; tentatively, D is TRBD1 (5 bases). The ends were cut back, 0 bases at V and 4 bases at J, with 10 bases in the middle. The V gene's germline CDR1 is SGDLS and CDR2 YYNGEE. The length of the CDR3 is 14 residues. The part of the CDR3 DNA that was read is TGTGCCAGCAGCGTAGGCCCTACAGGAGAGACC. It is translated as CASSVGPTGET. The full-length CDR3 reads as CASSVGPTGETQYF.

This clone was seen ten or more times. The CDR3 goes on 3 residues after the read ends, and that part is filled in from the germline J gene. The chain couples TRBV7-9 to TRBJ2-1; the match to TRBD2 covers 8 bases. The CDR3 runs 15 residues. The V segment lost 5 bases and the J segment 5 bases; nucleotides outside the gene matches: 8. The V gene's germline CDR1 is SEHNR and CDR2 FQNEAQ (reference sequence). The CDR3 is CASSTLAGRDNEQFF. The part of the CDR3 DNA that was read is TGTGCCAGCAGCACGCTAGCGGGTCGGGACAATGAG.

This clone was picked up many times. Read data end 3 residues before the CDR3 end; the end is taken from the germline J gene. The V and J genes are TRBV20-1 and TRBJ2-7, with 7 positions matching TRBD2. V lost 0 bases and J lost 0; bases outside the gene matches: 5. This CDR3 is built from 15 residues. Germline V gene data show CDR1 as DFQATT and CDR2 as SNEGSKA (reference sequence). The CDR3 is CSARDSTSDSYEQYF. The part of the CDR3 DNA that was read is TGCAGTGCTAGAGATTCAACTAGCGACTCCTACGAG.